This T cell receptor (beta chain) comes out of a study of shared clonotypes between healthy human individuals. Profiled with immunoSEQ multiplex PCR; TCRdb holds only in-frame clones, not every one. The sample lists roughly 650,000 clones; around 96% were seen once. Germline loops: CDR1 SNHLY, CDR2 FYNNEI. Trimming took off 8 bases at V and 4 bases at J, with 14 bases between the two ends. The CDR3 totals 13 residues. Naivety among CD8 cells was defined by CD45RO negativity and positive CCR7 selection, thereby excluding terminally differentiated effector memory CD45RA+ cells. The source material was naive CD8+ T cells sorted from blood. The V gene is TRBV2, the J gene TRBJ1-1, with unresolved D. The clonotype originates from a woman aged 30 to 39 in good health. The CDR3 is CASQDTPATEAFF. The DNA for the CDR3 is TGTGCCAGCCAAGACACTCCGGCCACTGAAGCTTTCTTT.